This T cell receptor (beta chain) was profiled in a study of T cell repertoires in cytomegalovirus infection. Across the study: CMV infection plus the matching HLA type was flagged by public TCR beta signatures.

This clonotype was observed many times. As yet, its antigen is unknown. TCRdb passed the reads through MiXCR, listing each CDR3 protein once. The repertoire holds roughly 860,000 distinct CDR3 sequences, with approximately 30% as singletons. Germline assignment: CDR1 SGHVS and CDR2 FQNEAQ. The V end was cut by 0 bases, the J end by 7 bases, with 15 bases between. This CDR3 is built from 15 residues. This receptor was obtained from a human donor in good health (CMV status not recorded). Some clones in this sample may be carry-over from other donors' samples. V gene TRBV7-8 combines with J gene TRBJ1-2, with D tentatively TRBD1 (5 bases). The material was cultured CD8+ T cells from PBMCs, obtained from culture after CMV antigen stimulation. The CDR3 loop reads CASSLARRERGGYTF. The CDR3 bases are TGTGCCAGCAGCTTAGCGCGCAGGGAAAGAGGTGGCTACACCTTC.